The sequence of this TCR beta chain was determined in a study of T cells in Graves' hyperthyroidism and ophthalmopathy. Points from the study as a whole: From stable hyperthyroidism, ophthalmopathy was set apart by a 13 V-J model. Blood also showed most of the thyroid clonotypes that were expanded above 0.001.

Patients were excluded because of uncontrolled infection, other autoimmune disease, pregnancy or lactation. From germline, CDR1 is MNHNS and CDR2 SASEGT. V was pared by 5 bases and J by 8 bases, with 15 bases between. The CDR3 consists of 14 residues. TCR beta CDR3 regions were amplified from RNA. The TCR CDR3 first-round RT-PCR relied on the HTBI primer set. TCRdb re-analysed the multiplex PCR reads in MiXCR, keeping a single row per CDR3 protein. The data contain 550,000 to 650,000 distinct CDR3 sequences, about 15% of them singletons. This clonotype was counted ten times or more. Its target is unknown.

The source of this sequence is a young woman with Graves' hyperthyroidism that later progressed to Graves' ophthalmopathy. Material: blood. V usage is TRBV6-1 and J usage is TRBJ1-4; no definite D call. This CDR3 reads CASSTTPTGEKLFF. CDR3 in DNA: TGTGCCAGCAGTACGACTCCCACGGGAGAAAAACTGTTTTTT.